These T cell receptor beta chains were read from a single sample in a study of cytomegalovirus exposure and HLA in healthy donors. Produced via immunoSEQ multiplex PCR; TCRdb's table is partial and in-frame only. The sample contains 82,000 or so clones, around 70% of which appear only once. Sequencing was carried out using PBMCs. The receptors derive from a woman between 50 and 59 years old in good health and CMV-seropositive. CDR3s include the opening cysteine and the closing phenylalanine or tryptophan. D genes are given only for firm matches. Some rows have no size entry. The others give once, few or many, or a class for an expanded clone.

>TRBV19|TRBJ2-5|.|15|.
CASSIGGAAQETQYF
TGTGCCAGTAGTATTGGAGGAGCCGCACAAGAGACCCAGTACTTC
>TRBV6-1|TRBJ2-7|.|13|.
CASSARPLYEQYF
TGTGCCAGCAGTGCCAGGCCGCTATACGAGCAGTACTTC
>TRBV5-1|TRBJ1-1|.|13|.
CASSSLMNTEAFF
TGCGCCAGCAGCTCACTAATGAACACTGAAGCTTTCTTT
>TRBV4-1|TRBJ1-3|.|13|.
CASSPDRGNTIYF
TGCGCCAGCAGCCCTGACAGGGGAAACACCATATATTTT
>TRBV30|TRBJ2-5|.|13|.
CAWSVHGLETQYF
TGTGCCTGGAGTGTACATGGTCTGGAGACCCAGTACTTC
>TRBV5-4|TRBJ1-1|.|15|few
CASSLAPGENTEAFF
TGTGCCAGCAGCTTGGCCCCAGGGGAGAACACTGAAGCTTTCTTT
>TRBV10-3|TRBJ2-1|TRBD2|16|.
CAISETSGRAYNEQFF
TGTGCCATCAGTGAGACTAGCGGGAGGGCCTACAATGAGCAGTTCTTC
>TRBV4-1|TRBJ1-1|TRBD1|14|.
CASSQGQLNTEAFF
TGCGCCAGCAGCCAGGGACAGTTGAACACTGAAGCTTTCTTT
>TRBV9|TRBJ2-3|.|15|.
CASSAQAGNTDTQYF
TGTGCCAGCAGCGCGCAGGCAGGGAACACAGATACGCAGTATTTT
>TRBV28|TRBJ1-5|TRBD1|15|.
CASSLSGTGHQPQHF
TGTGCCAGCAGTTTGAGCGGGACAGGCCATCAGCCCCAGCATTTT
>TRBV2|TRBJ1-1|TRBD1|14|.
CASSVRQGAAEAFF
TGTGCCAGCAGTGTGCGACAGGGGGCCGCTGAAGCTTTCTTT
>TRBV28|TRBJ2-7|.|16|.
CASSSRWAGPVYEQYF
TGTGCCAGCAGTTCCCGTTGGGCGGGGCCCGTCTACGAGCAGTACTTC
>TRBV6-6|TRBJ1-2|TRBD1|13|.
CASSLQGVGGYTF
TGTGCCAGCAGTCTACAGGGGGTAGGTGGCTACACCTTC
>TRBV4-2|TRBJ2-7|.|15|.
CASSLATGTSYEQYF
TGTGCCAGCAGCCTGGCTACAGGGACCTCCTACGAGCAGTACTTC
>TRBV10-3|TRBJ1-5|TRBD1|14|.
CATRDRDGNQPQHF
TGTGCCACCCGAGACAGGGACGGGAATCAGCCCCAGCATTTT
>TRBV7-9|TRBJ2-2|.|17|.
CASSLHLGGANTGELFF
TGTGCCAGCAGCTTGCACCTAGGGGGTGCGAACACCGGGGAGCTGTTTTTT
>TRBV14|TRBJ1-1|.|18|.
CASSPTGGGPSMNTEAFF
TGTGCCAGCAGCCCGACCGGGGGAGGGCCAAGTATGAACACTGAAGCTTTCTTT
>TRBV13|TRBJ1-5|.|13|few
CASSLRRDQPQHF
TGTGCCAGCAGCTTACGTCGAGATCAGCCCCAGCATTTT
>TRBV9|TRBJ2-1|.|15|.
CASSVDLLEGDEQFF
TGTGCCAGCAGCGTAGACCTACTAGAGGGGGATGAGCAGTTCTTC
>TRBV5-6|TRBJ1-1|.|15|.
CASTPWWPGNTEAFF
TGTGCCAGCACCCCGTGGTGGCCGGGGAACACTGAAGCTTTCTTT
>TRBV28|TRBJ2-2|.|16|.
CASSGGLAANTGELFF
TGTGCCAGCAGTGGGGGGCTAGCGGCGAACACCGGGGAGCTGTTTTTT
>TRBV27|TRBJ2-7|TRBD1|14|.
CASSPGQLAYEQYF
TGTGCCAGCAGCCCGGGACAGTTAGCCTACGAGCAGTACTTC
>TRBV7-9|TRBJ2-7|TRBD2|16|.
CASSSPGLAGGGEQYF
TGTGCCAGCAGCTCGCCTGGACTAGCGGGAGGGGGAGAGCAGTACTTC
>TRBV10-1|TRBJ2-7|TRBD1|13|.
CASARTGAHEQYF
TGCGCCAGCGCGAGGACAGGGGCCCACGAGCAGTACTTC
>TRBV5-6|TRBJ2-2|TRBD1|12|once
CASNQGAGELFF
TGTGCCAGCAATCAGGGGGCTGGGGAGCTGTTTTTT
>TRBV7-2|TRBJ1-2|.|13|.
CASSLEQGYGYTF
TGTGCCAGCAGCTTAGAACAGGGCTATGGCTACACCTTC
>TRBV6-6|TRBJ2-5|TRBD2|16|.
CASRRPGLAGKETQYF
TGTGCCAGCCGACGACCGGGACTAGCGGGCAAAGAGACCCAGTACTTC
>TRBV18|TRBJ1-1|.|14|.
CASSPFVVSTEAFF
TGTGCCAGCTCACCATTCGTTGTTAGCACTGAAGCTTTCTTT
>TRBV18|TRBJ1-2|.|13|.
CASSPEVLNGYTF
TGTGCCAGCTCACCGGAGGTTCTCAATGGCTACACCTTC
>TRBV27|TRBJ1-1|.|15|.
CASSFLGTPNTEAFF
TGTGCCAGCAGTTTTCTCGGGACACCGAACACTGAAGCTTTCTTT
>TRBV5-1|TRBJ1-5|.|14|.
CASSFGVGSQPQHF
TGCGCCAGCAGCTTTGGCGTGGGGAGTCAGCCCCAGCATTTT
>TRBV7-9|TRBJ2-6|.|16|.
CASSSPGVSGANVLTF
TGTGCCAGCAGCTCCCCAGGCGTCTCTGGGGCCAACGTCCTGACTTTC
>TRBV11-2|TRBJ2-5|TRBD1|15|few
CASSLRQGLQETQYF
TGTGCCAGCAGCTTAAGACAGGGATTACAAGAGACCCAGTACTTC
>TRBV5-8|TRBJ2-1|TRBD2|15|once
CASSFTGLAYNEQFF
TGTGCCAGCAGCTTTACCGGACTAGCGTACAATGAGCAGTTCTTC
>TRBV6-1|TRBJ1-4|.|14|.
CASSGGPSGEKLFF
TGTGCCAGCTCCGGAGGGCCGAGCGGCGAAAAACTGTTTTTT
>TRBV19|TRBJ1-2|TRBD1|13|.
CASSTTGAYGYTF
TGTGCCAGTAGTACGACAGGGGCCTATGGCTACACCTTC
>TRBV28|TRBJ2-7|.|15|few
CASSSQPSSSYEQYF
TGTGCCAGCAGCTCCCAACCTTCCAGCTCCTACGAGCAGTACTTC
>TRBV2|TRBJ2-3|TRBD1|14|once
CASTRQGITDTQYF
TGTGCCAGCACTAGACAGGGGATCACAGATACGCAGTATTTT
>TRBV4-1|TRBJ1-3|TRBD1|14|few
CASSRGTVGNTIYF
TGCGCCAGCAGCCGGGGGACAGTCGGAAACACCATATATTTT
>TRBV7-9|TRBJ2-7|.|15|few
CASSGLAGRSYEQYF
TGTGCCAGCAGCGGTCTAGCAGGGAGGTCCTACGAGCAGTACTTC
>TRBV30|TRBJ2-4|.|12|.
CACSLSGDIQYF
TGTGCATGCAGCCTCTCTGGAGACATTCAGTACTTC
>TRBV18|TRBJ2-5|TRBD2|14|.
CASSPPPGGETQYF
TGTGCCAGCTCACCACCGCCGGGAGGAGAGACCCAGTACTTC
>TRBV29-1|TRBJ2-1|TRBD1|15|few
CSVEPGTGGYNEQFF
TGCAGCGTTGAGCCCGGGACAGGGGGCTACAATGAGCAGTTCTTC
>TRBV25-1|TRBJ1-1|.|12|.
CASSEGGFRAFF
TGTGCCAGCAGTGAAGGGGGGTTTCGGGCTTTCTTT
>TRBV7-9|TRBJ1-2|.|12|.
CASSFRGRGYTF
TGTGCCAGCAGTTTCAGGGGAAGAGGCTACACCTTC
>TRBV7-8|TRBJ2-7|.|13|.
CASSLVRTYEQYF
TGTGCCAGCAGCTTAGTCCGAACCTACGAGCAGTACTTC
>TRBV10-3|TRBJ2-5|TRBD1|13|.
CAISVTGQETQYF
TGTGCCATCAGCGTGACAGGGCAAGAGACCCAGTACTTC
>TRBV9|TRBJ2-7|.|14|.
CASSVDYTTYEQYF
TGTGCCAGCAGCGTAGACTACACTACCTACGAGCAGTACTTC
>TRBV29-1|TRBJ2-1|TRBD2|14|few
CSVVSGGTNGEQFF
TGCAGCGTTGTTAGCGGGGGCACTAACGGTGAGCAGTTCTTC
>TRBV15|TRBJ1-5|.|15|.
CATSRAPLSNQPQHF
TGTGCCACCAGCAGAGCCCCCCTTAGCAATCAGCCCCAGCATTTT
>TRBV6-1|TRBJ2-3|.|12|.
CASRGTWDTQYF
TGTGCCAGCAGGGGGACTTGGGATACGCAGTATTTT
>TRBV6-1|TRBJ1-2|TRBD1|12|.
CASSATGGVDTF
TGTGCCAGCAGCGCAACAGGGGGCGTCGACACCTTC
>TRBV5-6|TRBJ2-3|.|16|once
CASSLRAALGTDTQYF
TGTGCCAGCAGCTTAAGAGCCGCACTGGGCACAGATACGCAGTATTTT
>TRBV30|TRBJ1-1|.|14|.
CAWSKTVPPTEAFF
TGTGCCTGGAGTAAGACAGTCCCCCCCACTGAAGCTTTCTTT
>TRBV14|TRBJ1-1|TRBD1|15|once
CASSRPQGASTEAFF
TGTGCCAGCAGCCGTCCACAGGGGGCGAGCACTGAAGCTTTCTTT
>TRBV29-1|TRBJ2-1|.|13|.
CSVALGGSGEQFF
TGCAGCGTTGCTTTGGGCGGTTCGGGGGAGCAGTTCTTC
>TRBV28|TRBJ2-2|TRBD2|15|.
CASSLGGRVTGELFF
TGTGCCAGCAGTTTGGGGGGGAGGGTCACCGGGGAGCTGTTTTTT
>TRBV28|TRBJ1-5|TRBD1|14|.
CASSFDRANQPQHF
TGTGCCAGCAGTTTTGACAGGGCCAATCAGCCCCAGCATTTT
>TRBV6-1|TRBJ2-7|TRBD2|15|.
CASSVLAGLSYEQYF
TGTGCCAGCAGTGTACTAGCGGGACTCTCCTACGAGCAGTACTTC
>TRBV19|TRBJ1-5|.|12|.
CASGAGLQPQHF
TGTGCCTCAGGGGCAGGACTTCAGCCCCAGCATTTT